A single T cell receptor (beta chain) is shown here with its context. The antigen is not known. MiXCR was run by TCRdb on the reads, yielding one entry per CDR3 protein. The sample yields 650,000 to 900,000 distinct CDR3 sequences, about 31% seen once. This specimen comes from a study of T cell repertoires in cytomegalovirus infection. Germline V gene sequence: CDR1 SGDLS, CDR2 YYNGEE. The CDR3 extends over 15 amino acids. V was shortened by 2 bases and J by 1 base, with 12 bases between the two germline ends. Specimen: cultured CD8+ T cells from PBMCs, collected from culture after CMV antigen stimulation. The gene calls are TRBV9 and TRBJ1-1; D is perhaps TRBD1 (5 bases). This TCR was sampled from a human donor in good health (CMV status not recorded). Some clones in this sample may be carry-over from other donors' samples. The DNA of the CDR3 is TGTGCCAGCAGCGTTACAGGACACGAGAACACTGAAGCTTTCTTT. Translation: CASSVTGHENTEAFF.